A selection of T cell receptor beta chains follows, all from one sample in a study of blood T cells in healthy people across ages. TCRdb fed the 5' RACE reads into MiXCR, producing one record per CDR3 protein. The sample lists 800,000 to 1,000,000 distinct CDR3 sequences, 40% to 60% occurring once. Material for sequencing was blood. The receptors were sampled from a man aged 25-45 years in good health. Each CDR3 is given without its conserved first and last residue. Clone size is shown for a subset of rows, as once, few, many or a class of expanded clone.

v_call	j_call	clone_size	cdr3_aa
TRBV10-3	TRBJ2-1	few	AISDQGGLRNEQF
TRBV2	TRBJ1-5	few	ASGLGGGGNQPQH
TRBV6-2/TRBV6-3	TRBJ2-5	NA	ASTATSRRTQY
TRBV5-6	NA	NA	ASSPGGSPRYEQY
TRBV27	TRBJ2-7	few	ASGSPYIYEQY
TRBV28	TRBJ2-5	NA	ASSRQGDQETQY
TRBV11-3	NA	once	ASSKGQGETQY
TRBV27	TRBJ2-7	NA	ASSLMGLAGVEQY
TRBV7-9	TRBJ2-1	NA	ASSSGVTPEQF
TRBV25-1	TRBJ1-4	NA	ASSESYEKLF
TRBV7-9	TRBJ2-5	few	ASSLAYPTSGYQETQY
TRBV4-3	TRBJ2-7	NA	ASSQPGQDLNEQY
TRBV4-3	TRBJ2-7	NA	ASSQGQGGSYNEQY
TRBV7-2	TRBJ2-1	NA	ASSSPLLNEQF
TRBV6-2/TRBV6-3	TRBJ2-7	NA	ASTYDGRGDLYEQY
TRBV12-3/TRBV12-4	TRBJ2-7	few	ASSFRTEPYEQY
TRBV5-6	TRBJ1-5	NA	ASSAIQGGDQPQH
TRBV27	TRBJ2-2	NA	ASSLGPGASGELF
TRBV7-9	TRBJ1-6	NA	ASSLDARVGSPLH
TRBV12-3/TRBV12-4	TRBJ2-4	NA	ASSFEGGAGNIQY
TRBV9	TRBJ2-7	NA	ASSSGQGEVTYEQY
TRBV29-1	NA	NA	SVGPGGSYNEQY
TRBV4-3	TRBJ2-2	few	ASSQGAANTGELF
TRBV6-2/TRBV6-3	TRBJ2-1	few	ASSLRLVGEQF
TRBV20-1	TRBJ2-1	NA	SARGERTQRNEQF
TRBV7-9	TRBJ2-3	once	ASSPNFRGLWDTQY
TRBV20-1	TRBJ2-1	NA	SARAGALYNEQF
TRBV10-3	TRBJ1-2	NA	AISFSGTGDGYT